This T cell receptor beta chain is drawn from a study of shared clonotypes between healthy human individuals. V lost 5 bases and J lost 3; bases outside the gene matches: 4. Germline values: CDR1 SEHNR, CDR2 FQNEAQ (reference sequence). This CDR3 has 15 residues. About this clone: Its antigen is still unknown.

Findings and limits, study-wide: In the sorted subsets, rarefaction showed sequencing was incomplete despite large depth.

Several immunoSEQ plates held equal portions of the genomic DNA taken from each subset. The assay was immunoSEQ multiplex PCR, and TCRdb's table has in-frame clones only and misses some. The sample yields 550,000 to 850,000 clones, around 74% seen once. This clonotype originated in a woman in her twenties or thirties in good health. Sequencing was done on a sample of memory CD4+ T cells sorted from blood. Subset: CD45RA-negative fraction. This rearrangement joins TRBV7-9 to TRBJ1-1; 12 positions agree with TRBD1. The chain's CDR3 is CASSAGQGADTEAFF. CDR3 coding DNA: TGTGCCAGCAGCGCGGGACAGGGGGCCGACACTGAAGCTTTCTTT.